This TCR beta chain was obtained from a study of blood T cell repertoires in COVID-19. On the study more broadly: Donors in the United States, Italy and Spain gave samples during acute or convalescent COVID-19. T cells, B-cell-depleted T cells, or PBMCs supplied cDNA or gDNA.

Trimming stripped 7 bases from V and 5 bases from J, with 18 bases between. CDR3 length: 15 amino acids. Germline V gene lookup returns CDR1 SGHVS and CDR2 FQNEAQ. Per the original methods: Quantification of nucleated cells was approximated via reference gene primer amplification. Produced via immunoSEQ multiplex PCR; TCRdb's table is partial and in-frame only. Clone size and the V and J calls come from that table; the DNA yielded D and trimming. The sample has just over 200,000 clones, 85% to 90% seen once. The sequence came from a man of 80 years or more with acute or convalescent COVID-19. This chain links TRBV7-8 with TRBJ2-1; D possibly corresponds to TRBD1 (5 bases). Sequenced sample: peripheral blood. The CDR3 nucleotides read TGTGCCAGCACCAAAAGAGCAGGGTGGAACAATGAGCAGTTCTTC. Translating it yields CASTKRAGWNNEQFF.